The rows below give T cell receptor beta chains drawn from one sample of a study of T cells after yellow fever vaccination. TCRdb itself ran the 5' RACE reads through MiXCR, one entry per CDR3 protein. Found here are 250,000 to 350,000 distinct CDR3 sequences, 7.5% to 9.5% of them singletons; the top ten hold 3% to 4%. The sample consisted of CD4+ T cells sorted from PBMCs, taken 5 days after the yellow fever booster vaccination. The receptors come from a man aged 18 to 30 who received the YFV17D yellow fever vaccine. Both conserved end residues are part of each CDR3. A D gene is named only where the DNA matches it firmly. Size is stated for part of the rows, as once, few or many counts, or as a class when the clone is expanded.

v_call	j_call	clone_size	d_call	cdr3_aa	cdr3_nt
TRBV27	TRBJ2-4	many	NA	CASSPAGGGGIQYF	TGTGCCAGCAGCCCAGCAGGGGGAGGTGGCATTCAGTACTTC
TRBV2	TRBJ1-3	NA	NA	CASSDTTGSGNTIYF	TGTGCCAGCAGTGATACAACAGGCTCTGGAAACACCATATATTTT
TRBV7-2	TRBJ2-1	few	TRBD2	CASRFSGGPVKQFF	TGTGCCAGCAGATTTAGCGGGGGGCCCGTTAAGCAGTTCTTC
TRBV7-8	TRBJ1-1	few	TRBD1	CASSWGQASAEAFF	TGTGCCAGCAGCTGGGGACAGGCGTCAGCTGAAGCTTTCTTT
TRBV3-1	TRBJ2-4	few	TRBD1	CASSQDLTGVNIQYF	TGTGCCAGCAGCCAAGATTTAACAGGGGTAAACATTCAGTACTTC
TRBV25-1	TRBJ1-1	NA	NA	CASSGARKAFF	TGTGCCAGCAGTGGGGCCCGGAAAGCTTTCTTT
TRBV4-1	TRBJ1-6	many	TRBD1	CASSQWTGGNSPLHF	TGCGCCAGCAGCCAATGGACAGGGGGAAATTCACCCCTCCACTTT
TRBV5-1	TRBJ2-2	NA	NA	CASSPSWGANTGELFF	TGCGCCAGCAGCCCCTCCTGGGGCGCGAACACCGGGGAGCTGTTTTTT
TRBV11-2	TRBJ2-2	few	NA	CASRGGLKTGELFF	TGTGCCAGCAGAGGGGGGCTGAAGACCGGGGAGCTGTTTTTT
TRBV4-3	TRBJ2-3	few	NA	CASSPEVGDTQYF	TGCGCCAGCAGCCCGGAGGTAGGGGATACGCAGTATTTT
TRBV5-1	TRBJ2-6	few	NA	CASSRGDSSGANVLTF	TGCGCCAGCAGCAGAGGGGATAGCTCTGGGGCCAACGTCCTGACTTTC
TRBV5-1	TRBJ2-3	many	NA	CASSLEGLTDTQYF	TGCGCCAGCAGCTTGGAGGGATTAACAGATACGCAGTATTTT
TRBV18	TRBJ2-3	NA	NA	CASSPVGQGTDTQYF	TGTGCCAGCTCACCGGTCGGGCAGGGCACAGATACGCAGTATTTT
TRBV5-1	TRBJ2-3	NA	TRBD2	CASSWDGRGSTDTQYF	TGCGCCAGCAGCTGGGACGGGCGGGGGAGCACAGATACGCAGTATTTT
TRBV5-1	TRBJ1-4	NA	NA	CASSPQGATNEKLFF	TGCGCCAGCAGCCCGCAGGGAGCAACTAATGAAAAACTGTTTTTT
TRBV3-1	TRBJ1-1	NA	NA	CASSQAPVTEAFF	TGTGCCAGCAGCCAAGCCCCTGTTACTGAAGCTTTCTTT
TRBV20-1	TRBJ1-1	NA	NA	CSALAGAGDTEAFF	TGCAGTGCTTTGGCGGGGGCGGGGGACACTGAAGCTTTCTTT
TRBV4-3	TRBJ2-1	few	NA	CASSQGAVLSGGEQFF	TGCGCCAGCAGCCAAGGGGCGGTCCTCAGCGGCGGTGAGCAGTTCTTC
TRBV4-1	TRBJ1-2	NA	NA	CASSPPGIPYGYTF	TGCGCCAGCAGCCCGCCGGGGATCCCCTATGGCTACACCTTC
TRBV18	TRBJ2-7	many	NA	CASSPLRAPPNYEQYF	TGTGCCAGCTCACCCCTCAGGGCTCCCCCAAACTACGAGCAGTACTTC
TRBV18	TRBJ1-5	few	TRBD1	CASSLGTGTNQPQHF	TGTGCCAGCTCGCTTGGGACAGGAACAAATCAGCCCCAGCATTTT
TRBV19	TRBJ1-2	NA	NA	CASSIRTSLNYGYTF	TGTGCCAGTAGTATACGGACGTCCCTTAACTATGGCTACACCTTC
TRBV6-5	TRBJ2-5	NA	NA	CASRPGAQETQYF	TGTGCCAGCAGACCTGGGGCTCAAGAGACCCAGTACTTC
TRBV6-5	TRBJ1-1	NA	NA	CASSSGRRAFATEAFF	TGTGCCAGCAGTTCGGGGAGGAGGGCCTTTGCGACTGAAGCTTTCTTT
TRBV11-2	TRBJ1-2	NA	TRBD1	CASSQYRGSGYTF	TGTGCCAGCAGTCAATACAGGGGAAGCGGCTACACCTTC
TRBV4-1	TRBJ2-3	few	NA	CASSHTGATDTQYF	TGCGCCAGCAGCCATACAGGTGCCACAGATACGCAGTATTTT
TRBV7-3	TRBJ1-1	few	TRBD1	CASSGGTVGLNTEAFF	TGTGCCAGCAGCGGGGGGACAGTCGGCCTGAACACTGAAGCTTTCTTT
TRBV5-1	TRBJ1-1	many	TRBD1	CASSPQGAQTEAFF	TGCGCCAGCAGCCCACAGGGGGCGCAAACTGAAGCTTTCTTT
TRBV12-3/TRBV12-4	TRBJ2-7	NA	TRBD1	CASSLEQGDLKEQYF	TGTGCCAGCAGTTTAGAACAGGGGGACCTTAAGGAGCAGTACTTC
TRBV5-1	TRBJ2-1	NA	NA	CASSLDGAYNEQFF	TGCGCCAGCAGCTTGGACGGGGCCTACAATGAGCAGTTCTTC
TRBV3-1	TRBJ1-3	few	NA	CASSQADGNTIYF	TGTGCCAGCAGCCAAGCTGATGGAAACACCATATATTTT
TRBV19	TRBJ2-7	few	TRBD1	CARRGHSHYEQYF	TGTGCCAGAAGGGGGCACAGCCACTACGAGCAGTACTTC
TRBV24-1	TRBJ2-5	few	TRBD1	CATSVGTGGQETQYF	TGTGCCACCAGTGTCGGGACAGGGGGCCAAGAGACCCAGTACTTC
TRBV12-5	TRBJ2-5	NA	NA	CASGIGTRETQYF	TGTGCTAGTGGTATAGGGACGAGGGAGACCCAGTACTTC
TRBV7-2	TRBJ1-3	many	NA	CASSWGQDTIYF	TGTGCCAGCAGCTGGGGGCAGGACACCATATATTTT
TRBV5-8	TRBJ1-1	NA	NA	CASSSNPNTEAFF	TGTGCCAGCAGCTCGAATCCGAACACTGAAGCTTTCTTT
TRBV4-3	TRBJ1-3	NA	NA	CASGTGGSGNTIYF	TGCGCCAGCGGGACGGGGGGCTCTGGAAACACCATATATTTT
TRBV20-1	TRBJ1-2	few	TRBD1	CSARDGTGGHGYTF	TGCAGTGCTAGAGATGGGACAGGGGGTCATGGCTACACCTTC
TRBV29-1	TRBJ2-7	few	NA	CSVSRGPYEQYF	TGCAGCGTGTCGAGGGGCCCCTACGAGCAGTACTTC
TRBV4-3	TRBJ1-1	NA	NA	CASSRVEQGNEAFF	TGCGCCAGCAGCCGAGTTGAACAGGGTAATGAAGCTTTCTTT
TRBV7-2	TRBJ2-1	few	NA	CASTLRVGLLSDEQFF	TGTGCCAGCACCCTAAGGGTGGGGCTCTTGTCGGATGAGCAGTTCTTC
TRBV5-1	TRBJ2-2	NA	NA	CASSLAGLVRAGELFF	TGCGCCAGCAGCTTGGCTGGACTCGTAAGGGCCGGGGAGCTGTTTTTT